Below, 2 T cell receptor beta chains from the same sample are listed, as sequenced in a study of quantifying T cell responses using KT2 cells. Study-level information: Reverse transcription used primers in the TCR alpha and beta constant regions.

A single-stranded UMI oligo with SP2 sequence was ligated to cDNA 3' ends. First-round PCR used roughly 4 cycles and beta primers RC1.1 and RC1.2 covering TRBC1 and TRBC2. From the UMI-ligation and nested PCR reads, TCRdb called clonotypes with MiXCR, one entry per CDR3 protein. The sample consists of about 53,000 distinct CDR3 sequences, roughly an eighth of them appearing once. The sequencing input was PBMCs spiked with cells of the T cell clone KT2. The receptors here all came from a human donor.

The V and J genes are TRBV12-3 or TRBV12-4 and TRBJ1-2; D unresolved. Between the trimmed V and J ends, which lost 3 bases and 8 bases, there was a span of 16 bases. The CDR3 consists of 14 residues. For the CDR3, the DNA is TGTGCCAGCAGTTTTTCTGGAGGGTACTTAGGCTACACCTTC. As protein: CASSFSGGYLGYTF.

In its sample, this clonotype was seen a few times. The rearrangement uses TRBV28 and TRBJ2-3, with 10 bases matching TRBD2. The CDR3 is 15 amino acids. Germline trimming cut 7 bases from V and 5 bases from J; bases unmatched to any gene: 9. Germline values: CDR1 MDHEN, CDR2 SYDVKM. DNA of the CDR3: TGTGCCAGCACCCCCGGGACTAGCGTTAGAGATACGCAGTATTTT. This gives the protein CASTPGTSVRDTQYF. Full variable domain (missing parts from reference TRBV28 and TRBJ2-3): DVKVTQSSRYLVKRTGEKVFLECVQDMDHENMFWYRQDPGLGLRLIYFSYDVKMKEKGDIPEGYSVSREKKERFSLILESASTNQTSMYLCASTPGTSVRDTQYFGPGTRLTVL.